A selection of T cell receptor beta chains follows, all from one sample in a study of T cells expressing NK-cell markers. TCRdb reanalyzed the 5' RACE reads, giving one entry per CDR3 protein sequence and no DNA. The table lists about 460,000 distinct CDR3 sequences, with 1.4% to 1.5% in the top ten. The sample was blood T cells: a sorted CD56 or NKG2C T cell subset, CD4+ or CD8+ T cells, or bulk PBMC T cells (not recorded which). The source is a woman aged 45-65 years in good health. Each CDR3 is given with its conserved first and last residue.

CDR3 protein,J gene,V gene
CASSLLGESTGELFF,TRBJ2-2,TRBV7-6
CASSSVGPPGEQYF,TRBJ2-7,TRBV11-1
CASSLQRALQETQYF,TRBJ2-5,TRBV12-3/TRBV12-4
CASSPKLAGDNEQFF,TRBJ2-1,TRBV18
CASSRAQGKTDTQYF,TRBJ2-3,TRBV18
CASRPIGSKTGELFF,TRBJ2-2,TRBV5-1
CASSLAEGLAGASGANVLTF,TRBJ2-6,TRBV5-1
CASSPSSGGEQFF,TRBJ2-1,TRBV12-3/TRBV12-4
CASSLVVLAKNIQYF,TRBJ2-4,TRBV7-2
CASSVVSSGRVSEQYF,TRBJ2-7,TRBV9
CASSLEQGAYGYTF,TRBJ1-2,TRBV5-5
CASSPTGVKREDPTYEQYF,TRBJ2-7,TRBV5-1
CASRGDGENYGYTF,TRBJ1-2,TRBV6-6
CASSPTSSSYNEQFF,TRBJ2-1,TRBV19
CASSPPGGTRTEAFF,TRBJ1-1,TRBV6-6
CASSLAQGTGGYTF,TRBJ1-2,TRBV5-1
CASSYTPGGLNTEAFF,TRBJ1-1,TRBV6-5
CASRRPGAHNYGYTF,TRBJ1-2,TRBV28
CASSSGTSGTQQYF,TRBJ2-7,TRBV7-8
CASRGRGITEAFF,TRBJ1-1,TRBV12-3/TRBV12-4
CASSLGASGSYNEQFF,TRBJ2-1,TRBV7-2
CASSLQPAGTGVGNSPLHF,TRBJ1-6,TRBV5-1
CAPPVTRRQGEFF,TRBJ2-1,TRBV24-1
CAWISGEKTEAFF,TRBJ1-1,TRBV30
CASSLGISSYGYTF,TRBJ1-2,TRBV7-2
CSARTGGRGNEQFF,TRBJ2-1,TRBV20-1
CASSLRDIYSNQPQHF,TRBJ1-5,TRBV12-3/TRBV12-4
CASSFQGPNYGYTF,TRBJ1-2,TRBV7-9
CASSQENTGELFF,TRBJ2-2,TRBV4-2
CASSLSTGRHEQYF,TRBJ2-7,TRBV5-1
CAWSNRAEIGYTF,TRBJ1-2,TRBV30
CASSPGVANNQETQYF,TRBJ2-5,TRBV11-2
CASSQGASEDTQYF,TRBJ2-3,TRBV5-5
CASSNWQGGSDEQYF,TRBJ2-7,TRBV3-1
CASSYSHGPRSGANVLTF,TRBJ2-6,TRBV6-6
CASSLGSETLNQPQHF,TRBJ1-5,TRBV7-2
CSARVDSLNTEAFF,TRBJ1-1,TRBV20-1
CSARVVDRGQYF,TRBJ2-3,TRBV20-1
CASSHTGTSGRFITDTQYF,TRBJ2-3,TRBV11-3
CASSVAGSGTDTQYF,TRBJ2-3,TRBV12-3/TRBV12-4
CASSPGDPGPQHF,TRBJ1-5,TRBV19
CASSLTSGFGGGSGELFF,TRBJ2-2,TRBV7-3
CATSRRGTRGPNEQFF,TRBJ2-1,TRBV15
CSVSQGAGEAFF,TRBJ1-1,TRBV29-1
CASSLQGMAEAFF,TRBJ1-1,TRBV12-3/TRBV12-4
CASSPLLKSNTGELFF,TRBJ2-2,TRBV18